These T cell receptor beta chains were read from a single sample in a study of T cell responses to AZD1222 COVID-19 vaccine. Using immunoSEQ multiplex PCR, the repertoire was profiled, and TCRdb retains in-frame clones only, with some absent. The sample yields 70,000 to 80,000 clones, about 78% seen once. Sequenced here: peripheral blood, sampled 28 days after the second AZD1222 dose. These receptors all stem from an adult who received the AZD1222 COVID-19 vaccine. Each CDR3 is given with its conserved first and last residue. Fields, in order: D gene, clone size, V gene, J gene, CDR3 DNA, CDR3 protein. A D gene is named only where the DNA matches it firmly. Size values are once, few and many counts, or a class for expanded clones, and some rows have none.

d_gene: .; abundance: .; v_gene: TRBV11-2; j_gene: TRBJ1-4; CDR3nt: TGTGCCAGCAGCTTAGAAGTCCAGGGTGGAGAAAAACTGTTTTTT; CDR3aa: CASSLEVQGGEKLFF
d_gene: TRBD1; abundance: once; v_gene: TRBV7-9; j_gene: TRBJ1-6; CDR3nt: TGTGCCAGCAGCCGGACAGGGGATAATTCACCCCTCCACTTT; CDR3aa: CASSRTGDNSPLHF
d_gene: .; abundance: .; v_gene: TRBV19; j_gene: TRBJ1-1; CDR3nt: TGTGCCAGTAGTACCGGACGGGTGAACACTGAAGCTTTCTTT; CDR3aa: CASSTGRVNTEAFF
d_gene: TRBD2; abundance: .; v_gene: TRBV19; j_gene: TRBJ2-3; CDR3nt: TGTGCCAGTAAACCCCACACTAGCGTGGATACGCAGTATTTT; CDR3aa: CASKPHTSVDTQYF
d_gene: .; abundance: .; v_gene: TRBV7-9; j_gene: TRBJ2-3; CDR3nt: TGTGCCAGCAGCTTAAGGGGAAGCGGACGGGCCGGAGATACGCAGTATTTT; CDR3aa: CASSLRGSGRAGDTQYF
d_gene: .; abundance: .; v_gene: TRBV11-2; j_gene: TRBJ1-5; CDR3nt: TGTGCCAGCAGCCTTACAGGGCAGCCCCAGCATTTT; CDR3aa: CASSLTGQPQHF
d_gene: TRBD1; abundance: .; v_gene: TRBV19; j_gene: TRBJ2-7; CDR3nt: TGTGCCAGTAGTTACCGAATAGGACAGGGAAGTTACGAGCAGTACTTC; CDR3aa: CASSYRIGQGSYEQYF
d_gene: .; abundance: few; v_gene: TRBV19; j_gene: TRBJ1-1; CDR3nt: TGTGCCAGTAGTATTATGGACACTGAAGCTTTCTTT; CDR3aa: CASSIMDTEAFF
d_gene: .; abundance: .; v_gene: TRBV7-2; j_gene: TRBJ2-1; CDR3nt: TGTGCCAGCAGCTTTTCTGCGGCGGGTGAGCAGTTCTTC; CDR3aa: CASSFSAAGEQFF
d_gene: .; abundance: few; v_gene: TRBV24-1; j_gene: TRBJ2-5; CDR3nt: TGTGCCACCAGTGATCCGACTTCGGCCAAAGAGACCCAGTACTTC; CDR3aa: CATSDPTSAKETQYF
d_gene: TRBD2; abundance: .; v_gene: TRBV7-9; j_gene: TRBJ2-1; CDR3nt: TGTGCCAGCAGCCCTCGACTAGCCCGGAACAATGAGCAGTTCTTC; CDR3aa: CASSPRLARNNEQFF
d_gene: .; abundance: .; v_gene: TRBV7-2; j_gene: TRBJ1-5; CDR3nt: TGTGCCAGCAGCTCCCGGGGTAGGGTAGGTCCCCAGCATTTT; CDR3aa: CASSSRGRVGPQHF
d_gene: .; abundance: .; v_gene: TRBV28; j_gene: TRBJ1-6; CDR3nt: TGTGCCAGCAGTTTTGACCACAAGGGGAGAAGCTTT; CDR3aa: CASSFDHKGRSF
d_gene: .; abundance: once; v_gene: TRBV12-3/TRBV12-4; j_gene: TRBJ1-5; CDR3nt: TGTGCCAGCAGTTTAGGGGAGTATCAGCCCCAGCATTTT; CDR3aa: CASSLGEYQPQHF
d_gene: .; abundance: .; v_gene: TRBV7-2; j_gene: TRBJ2-7; CDR3nt: TGTGCCAGCAGCCGGGGGCAGGCCTACGAGCAGTACTTC; CDR3aa: CASSRGQAYEQYF
d_gene: .; abundance: .; v_gene: TRBV5-1; j_gene: TRBJ2-5; CDR3nt: TGCGCCAGCAGCGGAGGGACAGTTTACCAAGAGACCCAGTACTTC; CDR3aa: CASSGGTVYQETQYF
d_gene: .; abundance: .; v_gene: TRBV7-2; j_gene: TRBJ2-1; CDR3nt: TGTGCCAGCAGTAAGGGGCCCAACAATGAGCAGTTCTTC; CDR3aa: CASSKGPNNEQFF
d_gene: .; abundance: once; v_gene: TRBV3-1/TRBV3-2; j_gene: TRBJ1-4; CDR3nt: TGTGCCAGCAGCCCAACAGGGCCCGCAACTAATGAAAAACTGTTTTTT; CDR3aa: CASSPTGPATNEKLFF
d_gene: TRBD1; abundance: .; v_gene: TRBV28; j_gene: TRBJ2-2; CDR3nt: TGTGCCAGCAGTTTAGCGACAGGGATGGCTTTCGCGAACACCGGGGAGCTGTTTTTT; CDR3aa: CASSLATGMAFANTGELFF
d_gene: .; abundance: .; v_gene: TRBV5-4; j_gene: TRBJ2-3; CDR3nt: TGTGCCAGCAGCTTCCGTGGGGGCACAGATACGCAGTATTTT; CDR3aa: CASSFRGGTDTQYF
d_gene: TRBD2; abundance: .; v_gene: TRBV6-5; j_gene: TRBJ2-6; CDR3nt: TGTGCCAGCAGTTACGGGCGGGAGGGGGCCAACGTCCTGACTTTC; CDR3aa: CASSYGREGANVLTF
d_gene: TRBD2; abundance: .; v_gene: TRBV7-9; j_gene: TRBJ2-1; CDR3nt: TGTGCCAGCATAGAACTAGCGGGGCCTAAGTCCAAAGAGCAGTTCTTC; CDR3aa: CASIELAGPKSKEQFF
d_gene: .; abundance: .; v_gene: TRBV28; j_gene: TRBJ1-4; CDR3nt: TGTGCCAGCAGCGATCCTATACCTACCGGGGGGGAAAAACTGTTTTTT; CDR3aa: CASSDPIPTGGEKLFF
d_gene: .; abundance: few; v_gene: TRBV12-3/TRBV12-4; j_gene: TRBJ1-5; CDR3nt: TGTGCCAGCAGTTTAGGGACAGATCAGCCCCAGCATTTT; CDR3aa: CASSLGTDQPQHF
d_gene: TRBD1; abundance: .; v_gene: TRBV5-6; j_gene: TRBJ2-7; CDR3nt: TGTGCCAGCAGCGTTGGGACAGGGGGCTTTCGGGAGCAGTACTTC; CDR3aa: CASSVGTGGFREQYF
d_gene: .; abundance: .; v_gene: TRBV7-9; j_gene: TRBJ2-5; CDR3nt: TGTGCCAGCAGCCTGGCCACAGGGTACGGAGAGACCCAGTACTTC; CDR3aa: CASSLATGYGETQYF
d_gene: .; abundance: few; v_gene: TRBV2; j_gene: TRBJ1-3; CDR3nt: TGTGCCACCGAGGACGGAAACACCATATATTTT; CDR3aa: CATEDGNTIYF
d_gene: .; abundance: few; v_gene: TRBV7-9; j_gene: TRBJ2-7; CDR3nt: TGTGCCAGCAGCTTAGACCGTTCCTCGGGCGAGCAGTACTTC; CDR3aa: CASSLDRSSGEQYF
d_gene: .; abundance: once; v_gene: TRBV27; j_gene: TRBJ2-7; CDR3nt: TGTGCCAGCAGTTTCGGGTTTAGGGAGCAGTACTTC; CDR3aa: CASSFGFREQYF
d_gene: .; abundance: few; v_gene: TRBV21-1; j_gene: TRBJ2-4; CDR3nt: TGTGCCAGCAGGGGGTACGGCAGAGCCAAAAACATTCAGTACTTC; CDR3aa: CASRGYGRAKNIQYF
d_gene: .; abundance: .; v_gene: TRBV10-1; j_gene: TRBJ1-1; CDR3nt: TGCGCCAGCACCGAGGTTGAAACTGAAGCTTTCTTT; CDR3aa: CASTEVETEAFF
d_gene: TRBD1; abundance: .; v_gene: TRBV5-1; j_gene: TRBJ2-2; CDR3nt: TGCGCCAGCAGCTGGGACAGGGGTGGTACCGGGGAGCTGTTTTTT; CDR3aa: CASSWDRGGTGELFF
d_gene: .; abundance: .; v_gene: TRBV5-1; j_gene: TRBJ2-7; CDR3nt: TGCGCCAGCAGCTTGGGGCGCGAGCAGTACTTC; CDR3aa: CASSLGREQYF
d_gene: TRBD1; abundance: .; v_gene: TRBV6-5; j_gene: TRBJ1-2; CDR3nt: TGTGCCAGCAGAGCAATACCGGGACAGGGATATGGATACACCTTC; CDR3aa: CASRAIPGQGYGYTF
d_gene: .; abundance: .; v_gene: TRBV12-1; j_gene: TRBJ2-3; CDR3nt: TGTGCCAGCACCGTCACCCGGGAGGAGGCAGATACGCAGTATTTT; CDR3aa: CASTVTREEADTQYF
d_gene: TRBD2; abundance: .; v_gene: TRBV11-2; j_gene: TRBJ2-3; CDR3nt: TGTGCCAGCAGCCGCGCGCCTAGCGGGAACACAGATACGCAGTATTTT; CDR3aa: CASSRAPSGNTDTQYF
d_gene: .; abundance: .; v_gene: TRBV6-5; j_gene: TRBJ1-1; CDR3nt: TGTGCCAGCAGTTACTCGACCCAGGGGTCGGCCACTGAAGCTTTCTTT; CDR3aa: CASSYSTQGSATEAFF
d_gene: TRBD1; abundance: .; v_gene: TRBV28; j_gene: TRBJ1-4; CDR3nt: TGTGCCAGCAGTTCCGGGACAGGGTTCGATGTAGTGACTAATGAAAAACTGTTTTTT; CDR3aa: CASSSGTGFDVVTNEKLFF
d_gene: TRBD1; abundance: .; v_gene: TRBV5-1; j_gene: TRBJ1-1; CDR3nt: TGCGCCAGCAGCTTGGCCGGGACAGGGTTGAACACTGAAGCTTTCTTT; CDR3aa: CASSLAGTGLNTEAFF
d_gene: .; abundance: few; v_gene: TRBV7-9; j_gene: TRBJ2-7; CDR3nt: TGTGCCAGCAGCACAACTCGGGACTTGTCCTACGAGCAGTACTTC; CDR3aa: CASSTTRDLSYEQYF